This entry features one TCR beta chain sequence. Antigen specificity is unknown. This record belongs to a study of OX40 agonist ivuxolimab in advanced cancers. Overall study results and limits: At doses 0.1 to 3.0 mg/kg, CD4+ and CD8+ clones expanded. With doses of 0.1-3.0 mg/kg, partial responders showed among the lowest clonal expansion.

Data came from immunoSEQ multiplex PCR; TCRdb stores just in-frame clones and leaves some out. Of about 69,000 clones detected, about nine tenths appear once; the ten largest clones hold 3% to 4%. The germline CDR1 and CDR2 sequences are MNHNY and SVGAGI (reference sequence). V was clipped by 6 bases and J by 0 bases, with 11 bases between them. This CDR3 is 15 amino acids long. This chain connects TRBV6-6 to TRBJ1-4; perhaps TRBD1 as D (5 bases). This TCR derives from an adult with an advanced solid tumor such as melanoma, head and neck, liver or kidney cancer. This specimen was CD4+ or CD8+ T cells sorted from blood, taken in a trial of the OX40 agonist ivuxolimab. The CDR3, as DNA: TGTGCCAGCAGCGGGACGGTTTCAACTAATGAAAAACTGTTTTTT. Its translation is CASSGTVSTNEKLFF.